The 30 T cell receptor beta chains reported below all come from one sample, sequenced in a study of cytomegalovirus exposure and HLA in healthy donors. PCR amplification relied on 60 Vbeta primers (plus 13 Jbeta primers). Assay used: immunoSEQ multiplex PCR; TCRdb lists only in-frame clones, some missing. The table has more than 95,000 clones, about 80% seen once; the top ten hold roughly 10%. Sequenced material: PBMCs. These receptors came from a man between 25 and 39 years old in good health and CMV-seropositive.

V is TRBV4-2 and J is TRBJ2-7; a weak D match, TRBD1 (5 bases). CDR3 length: 13 amino acids. The V end was cut by 1 base, the J end by 4 bases, with 8 bases between. Germline CDR1 is LGHNA and CDR2 is YNFKEQ. CDR3 nucleotides: TGTGCCAGCAGCCAAGGGGGCCTTTACGAGCAGTACTTC. Its protein product is CASSQGGLYEQYF.

The J gene is TRBJ2-7, the V gene TRBV19; tentative D call: TRBD2 (6 bases). The germline gives CDR1 LNHDA, CDR2 SQIVND (reference sequence). This CDR3 spans 22 amino acids. V gave up 5 bases and J gave up 0 bases, with 35 bases separating them. The CDR3 loop reads CASSRQSGLVVGSPSSSYEQYF. CDR3 sequence (DNA): TGTGCCAGTAGTCGACAGTCGGGGCTTGTTGTCGGGAGCCCCTCAAGCTCCTACGAGCAGTACTTC.

The rearrangement links TRBV27 to TRBJ2-7, with 12 bases fitting TRBD2. The CDR3 has 14 residues. Germline V gives CDR1 MNHEY, CDR2 SMNVEV (reference sequence). Losses at the gene ends were 6 bases for V and 5 bases for J; bases not matched to a gene: 5. DNA of the CDR3: TGTGCCAGCAGCGGGACTAGCGGGTTCCACGAGCAGTACTTC. This sequence encodes CASSGTSGFHEQYF.

The V gene is TRBV5-6, the J gene TRBJ1-5; TRBD1 matches at 7 bases. In germline, CDR1 is SGHDT, CDR2 YYEEEE. Trimming removed 3 bases from V and 5 bases from J; junction bases left unmatched: 5. CDR3 length: 14 residues. Here the CDR3 reads CASSWQGGDQPQHF. In DNA, the CDR3 is TGTGCCAGCAGCTGGCAGGGGGGAGATCAGCCCCAGCATTTT.

The chain has TRBV14 and TRBJ2-2; TRBD2 aligns across 7 bases. Germline lookup yields CDR1 SGHDN and CDR2 FVKESK. The CDR3 has 17 amino acids. Unmatched junction bases numbered 8, after V lost 0 bases and J lost 4 bases. The CDR3 DNA sequence: TGTGCCAGCAGCCAAGATTGGGGGGGAGCGGGCACCGGGGAGCTGTTTTTT. Protein product: CASSQDWGGAGTGELFF.

This chain uses TRBV5-1 with TRBJ2-3; 8 bases agree with TRBD1. Trimming cost V 4 bases and J 1 base; bases outside gene matches: 11. CDR3 length: 17 residues. The germline V gene encodes CDR1 SGHRS and CDR2 YFSETQ. CDR3 nucleotide sequence: TGCGCCAGCAGCGCTTCTCCAGGGGGCGGTGGCACAGATACGCAGTATTTT. Amino acids: CASSASPGGGGTDTQYF.

The chain employs TRBV25-1 and TRBJ2-5; 7 nucleotides align to TRBD2. The germline gives CDR1 MGHDK, CDR2 SYGVNS. The J segment lost 5 bases and the V segment lost 2 bases, leaving 17 bases of the junction unmatched. The CDR3 has 18 amino acids. CDR3 DNA: TGTGCCAGCAGTGAAGGGGTTGGCGGGAGAGCCTCGGGGGAGACCCAGTACTTC. The encoded protein is CASSEGVGGRASGETQYF.

This chain joins TRBV7-3 and TRBJ2-1; possible D gene TRBD2, 5 bases. This CDR3 is built from 14 residues. V was cut by 5 bases and J by 8 bases, with 16 bases left in between. Germline CDR1 reads SGHTA; CDR2 reads FQGTGA. CDR3 nucleotide sequence: TGTGCCAGCAGCGTCGCGAGGGCCGGGGATGAGCAGTTCTTC. The encoded protein is CASSVARAGDEQFF.

The rearrangement links TRBV5-4 to TRBJ1-1; 8 bases are a match to TRBD1. The germline V gene has CDR1 SGHNT and CDR2 YYREEE (reference sequence). CDR3 size: 15 residues. V shed 3 bases and J 7 bases; nucleotides not matched to a gene: 11. The CDR3 reads CASSSSSRGRVEAFF. DNA for the CDR3: TGTGCCAGCAGCTCGTCATCCAGGGGGCGCGTTGAAGCTTTCTTT.

This clone was counted a single time. J is TRBJ1-2 and V is TRBV30, with a possible D match to TRBD1 (5 bases). Germline CDR1 GTSNPN, CDR2 SVGIG (reference sequence). The CDR3 totals 13 residues. V gave up 3 bases and J gave up 4 bases, with 12 bases separating them. For the CDR3, the DNA is TGTGCCTGGAGGACAGTGAGGATCTATGGCTACACCTTC. As protein: CAWRTVRIYGYTF.

This clone was seen only once. The chain uses TRBV5-1 and TRBJ2-1; 9 bases line up with TRBD2. V lost 4 bases and J lost 8; bases outside the gene matches: 16. The germline V gene has CDR1 SGHRS and CDR2 YFSETQ. This CDR3 region has 17 residues. The CDR3 DNA reads as TGCGCCAGCAGCCTTACCTTCAATAGCGGGAGTGGGGATGAGCAGTTCTTC. It translates to CASSLTFNSGSGDEQFF.

This rearrangement joins TRBV6-5 to TRBJ1-2; D unresolved. Germline V gives CDR1 MNHEY, CDR2 SVGAGI. With 5 bases removed from V and 2 bases from J, the gap between germline ends came to 9 bases. The CDR3 is made up of 13 amino acids. DNA for the CDR3: TGTGCCAGCAGTCTCGGAGGGAACTATGGCTACACCTTC. Encoded protein: CASSLGGNYGYTF.

This clone was counted once. This chain uses TRBV7-8 with TRBJ1-5; no firm D call. Trimming pared 5 bases from V and 6 bases from J, leaving 14 bases between. Germline CDR1 is SGHVS and CDR2 is FQNEAQ. The CDR3 runs to 14 residues. In DNA, the CDR3 is TGTGCCAGCAGCGCCGGGTTCCCGGGTCAGCCCCAGCATTTT. Translated, it gives CASSAGFPGQPQHF.

This clone was seen a single time. V is TRBV30 and J is TRBJ1-3, with TRBD1 identical over 7 bases. V shed 2 bases and J 4 bases; nucleotides not matched to a gene: 8. This CDR3 region has 15 residues. CDR1 GTSNPN and CDR2 SVGIG come from the germline V gene (reference sequence). CDR3 protein: CAWSFKGAGGNTIYF. CDR3 sequence (DNA): TGTGCCTGGAGTTTTAAGGGGGCGGGAGGAAACACCATATATTTT. The full variable domain, in which reference TRBV30 and TRBJ1-3 provide the parts outside the CDR3, is SQTIHQWPATLVQPVGSPLSLECTVEGTSNPNLYWYRQAAGRGLQLLFYSVGIGQISSEVPQNLSASRPQDRQFILSSKKLLLSDSGFYLCAWSFKGAGGNTIYFGEGSWLTVV.

There are a few counts of this clone. The rearrangement joins TRBV9 to TRBJ1-1, with 7 bases identical to TRBD1. The V segment lost 3 bases and the J segment 3 bases; nucleotides outside the gene matches: 5. This CDR3 region has 14 residues. The germline gives CDR1 SGDLS, CDR2 YYNGEE. Here the CDR3 DNA reads TGTGCCAGCAGCGAGGGTACAGGGGACACTGAAGCTTTCTTT. Translation gives CASSEGTGDTEAFF.

The chain joins TRBV6-1 to TRBJ2-2; 7 bases agree with TRBD2. The CDR3 sequence is 17 residues long. With 4 bases clipped from V and 2 bases from J, the junction kept 10 bases outside the gene matches. Germline lookup yields CDR1 MNHNS and CDR2 SASEGT. DNA for the CDR3: TGTGCCAGCAGTGGACGACTAGCAGGGATAAACACCGGGGAGCTGTTTTTT. Protein: CASSGRLAGINTGELFF.

The chain is built from TRBV28 and TRBJ2-7, with 14 bases identical to TRBD2. CDR3 size: 16 residues. CDR1 and CDR2 from the germline V gene are MDHEN and SYDVKM. J lost 0 bases, V lost 5 bases, and 3 bases had no gene match. The CDR3 spells CASSLGTSGSSYEQYF. The CDR3 nucleotides read TGTGCCAGCAGTCTCGGGACTAGCGGGAGCTCCTACGAGCAGTACTTC.

This clone was recorded a few times. The rearrangement links TRBV6-6 to TRBJ1-1; tentative D call: TRBD1 (6 bases). From germline, CDR1 is MNHNY and CDR2 SVGAGI (reference sequence). CDR3 length: 15 residues. V dropped 2 bases and J dropped 1 base, with 11 bases sitting between them. CDR3 coding DNA: TGTGCCAGCAGTTACGACAGGATAACGAACACTGAAGCTTTCTTT. It translates to CASSYDRITNTEAFF.

The genes are TRBV4-2 and TRBJ2-1; 7 bases fit TRBD2. Germline-derived CDR1 and CDR2 are LGHNA and YNFKEQ. With 4 bases clipped from V and 3 bases from J, the junction kept 9 bases outside the gene matches. The CDR3 totals 16 residues. CDR3 DNA sequence: TGTGCCAGCAGCCCAGCCTCCCGCGGGAGCTACAATGAGCAGTTCTTC. Its protein product is CASSPASRGSYNEQFF.

The rearrangement joins TRBV7-2 to TRBJ1-6, with D unclear. V was shortened by 1 base and J by 7 bases, with 5 bases between the two germline ends. CDR3 length: 13 residues. The germline CDR1 and CDR2 sequences are SGHTA and FQGNSA. CDR3 sequence (DNA): TGTGCCAGCAGCTTAGGAGGGAATTCACCCCTCCACTTT. Residues: CASSLGGNSPLHF.

The CDR3 DNA sequence: TGCGCCAGCAGCCAAGAGCGTACACTCGGGGGGAATGAGCAGTTCTTC. Translated: CASSQERTLGGNEQFF. This chain joins TRBV4-3 and TRBJ2-1; TRBD2 aligns across 7 bases. V was pared by 0 bases and J by 7 bases, with 9 bases of the junction left unmatched. The CDR3 has 16 amino acids. From germline, CDR1 is LGHNA and CDR2 YSLEER.

The J gene is TRBJ2-7, the V gene TRBV15, with 7 bases aligning to TRBD2. This CDR3 has 15 residues. Germline assignment: CDR1 LNHNV and CDR2 YYDKDF (reference sequence). With V trimmed by 1 base and J by 2 bases, 5 bases remained unmatched. CDR3 region: CATSRGREGTYEQYF. Written as DNA, the CDR3 is TGTGCCACCAGCAGAGGCAGGGAGGGAACCTACGAGCAGTACTTC.

This sequence joins TRBV7-2 and TRBJ2-7, with TRBD1 matching 9 bases. Unmatched junction bases numbered 5, after V lost 2 bases and J lost 3 bases. Germline CDR1 reads SGHTA; CDR2 reads FQGNSA. The CDR3 spans 15 residues. The CDR3 nucleotides read TGTGCCAGCAGCTTAATGGGACAGGGAGGCTACGAGCAGTACTTC. It encodes CASSLMGQGGYEQYF.

The chain has TRBV5-8 and TRBJ1-2; D is unresolved. Germline loops: CDR1 SGHTS, CDR2 YDEGEE. Trimming took off 2 bases at V and 8 bases at J, with 19 bases between the two ends. This CDR3 is 15 amino acids long. The CDR3 DNA reads TGTGCCAGCAGCTTTTTGGGGAGGGCGGTCCGGGGCTACACCTTC. Protein: CASSFLGRAVRGYTF.

The chain combines TRBV29-1 with TRBJ1-1; 7 nucleotides align to TRBD1. Germline V gives CDR1 SQVTM, CDR2 ANQGSEA. Unmatched junction bases numbered 3, after V lost 6 bases and J lost 2 bases. The CDR3 contains 12 residues. CDR3 in DNA: TGCAGCGTAGGGACAGCCAACACTGAAGCTTTCTTT. Its protein is CSVGTANTEAFF.

The chain combines TRBV5-4 with TRBJ1-2; a weak D match, TRBD1 (6 bases). V gave up 0 bases and J gave up 8 bases, with 8 bases separating them. Germline V gene data show CDR1 as SGHNT and CDR2 as YYREEE (reference sequence). There are 12 residues in the CDR3. The CDR3 is CASSLGGGGYTF. The CDR3 coding sequence is TGTGCCAGCAGCTTGGGAGGGGGAGGCTACACCTTC. The whole variable domain, remainder taken from reference TRBV5-4 and TRBJ1-2, is ETGVTQSPTHLIKTRGQQVTLRCSSQSGHNTVSWYQQALGQGPQFIFQYYREEENGRGNFPPRFSGLQFPNYSSELNVNALELDDSALYLCASSLGGGGYTFGSGTRLTVV.

CDR3 nucleotides: TGTGCCAGCCAACTAGAGCGGGGCACAGATACGCAGTATTTT. Translating it yields CASQLERGTDTQYF. This chain links TRBV6-4 with TRBJ2-3, with a tentative D call TRBD2 (6 bases). V was shortened by 8 bases and J by 1 base, with 13 bases between the two germline ends. Germline loops: CDR1 MRHNA, CDR2 SNTAGT. CDR3 length: 14 residues.

This chain uses TRBV6-1 with TRBJ1-2; TRBD1 agrees at 9 bases. The CDR3 covers 13 residues. V lost 3 bases and J lost 8; bases outside the gene matches: 4. Germline CDR1 and CDR2: MNHNS and SASEGT. The CDR3 is CASSEGQGLGYTF. CDR3 sequence (DNA): TGTGCCAGCAGTGAGGGACAGGGCTTGGGCTACACCTTC.

The chain couples TRBV5-1 to TRBJ1-1; D remains ambiguous. From germline, CDR1 is SGHRS and CDR2 YFSETQ. CDR3 size: 14 residues. Trimming stripped 1 base from V and 0 bases from J, with 7 bases between. The CDR3 loop is CASSLTHLNTEAFF. CDR3 sequence (DNA): TGCGCCAGCAGCTTGACACATTTGAACACTGAAGCTTTCTTT.

Regarding this clone: This CDR3 is also generated by other DNA sequences in the sample. This chain's CDR3 is CASSLGGPYEQYF. DNA for the CDR3: TGTGCCAGCAGTTTAGGAGGTCCCTACGAGCAGTACTTC. The chain links TRBV27 to TRBJ2-7; maybe TRBD2 (5 bases). The CDR3 is 13 residues long. Trimming cost V 2 bases and J 2 bases, with 7 bases left between them. Germline-derived CDR1 and CDR2 are MNHEY and SMNVEV (reference sequence).